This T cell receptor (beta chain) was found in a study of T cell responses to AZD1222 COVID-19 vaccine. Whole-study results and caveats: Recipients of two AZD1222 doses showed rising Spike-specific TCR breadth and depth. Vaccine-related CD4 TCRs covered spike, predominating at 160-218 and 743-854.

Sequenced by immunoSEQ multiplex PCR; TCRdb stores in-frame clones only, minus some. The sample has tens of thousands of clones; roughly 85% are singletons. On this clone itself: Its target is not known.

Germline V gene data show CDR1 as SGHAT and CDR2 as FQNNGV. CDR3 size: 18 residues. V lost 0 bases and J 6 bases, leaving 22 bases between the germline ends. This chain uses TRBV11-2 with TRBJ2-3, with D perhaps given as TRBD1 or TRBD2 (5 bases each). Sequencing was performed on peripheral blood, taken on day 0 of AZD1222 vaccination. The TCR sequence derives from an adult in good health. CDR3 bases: TGTGCCAGCAGCTTAGATCGGGGCGGGCACACGAATGTTGATACGCAGTATTTT. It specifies CASSLDRGGHTNVDTQYF.